Listed below are T cell receptor beta chains from one sample, sequenced in a study of T cell repertoires and HLA-DP antigens. Clones were sequenced by immunoSEQ multiplex PCR, and TCRdb holds only the in-frame ones, with some missing. The table has 55,000 to 80,000 clones, about 80% seen once; the top ten hold around 1.6%. Their specific antigens are unknown. The material sequenced was CD4+ T cells from PBMCs. These receptors all stem from a man in his sixties in good health and CMV-seronegative. CDR3s include the opening cysteine and the closing phenylalanine or tryptophan. D genes are given only for firm matches. Clone size appears in some rows only: once, few, many, or a class for an expanded clone.

.,TRBJ1-5,medium-sized,TRBV18,TGTGCCAGCTCACCGGAGGCAGGAGATAACAATCAGCCCCAGCATTTT,CASSPEAGDNNQPQHF
TRBD2,TRBJ2-2,.,TRBV5-1,TGCGCCAGCAGCTATATGCTAGCGGGAACGAACACCGGGGAGCTGTTTTTT,CASSYMLAGTNTGELFF
TRBD1,TRBJ2-4,.,TRBV4-2,TGTGCCAGCAGCCAAGACCCACAGGGGGCGGGCAAAAACATTCAGTACTTC,CASSQDPQGAGKNIQYF
.,TRBJ1-1,.,TRBV19,TGTGCCAGTAGTATGGGGACGGGGGCGAACACTGAAGCTTTCTTT,CASSMGTGANTEAFF
.,TRBJ1-3,few,TRBV13,TGTGCCAGCAGCTTAGTCCGCCAGAACTCTGGAAACACCATATATTTT,CASSLVRQNSGNTIYF
.,TRBJ1-1,once,TRBV19,TGTGCCAGTACCATAGATGGGGAAAGCACTGAAGCTTTCTTT,CASTIDGESTEAFF
TRBD2,TRBJ2-1,.,TRBV19,TGTGCCAGTAGTATGTGGACTAGTGAGCAGTTCTTC,CASSMWTSEQFF
.,TRBJ2-1,.,TRBV11-3,TGTGCCAGCAGCAAACCGGAGGTTAATGAGCAGTTCTTC,CASSKPEVNEQFF
TRBD2,TRBJ2-3,.,TRBV19,TGTGCCAGTAGTAGTCGGACTAGCGGCCTGAACCCAGATACGCAGTATTTT,CASSSRTSGLNPDTQYF
TRBD1,TRBJ1-5,few,TRBV19,TGTGCCAGTAGTCCACCACCTGACAGGGGCGTTAGCAATCAGCCCCAGCATTTT,CASSPPPDRGVSNQPQHF
TRBD2,TRBJ2-1,.,TRBV19,TGTGCCAGTAGCATGGGACTAGCGGGGGGCTTCTACAATGAGCAGTTCTTC,CASSMGLAGGFYNEQFF
.,TRBJ1-2,.,TRBV6-6,TGTGCCAGCAGTTACTCACAGATTAACTATGGCTACACCTTC,CASSYSQINYGYTF
.,TRBJ1-1,.,TRBV6-5,TGTGCCAGCAGTTATTCGCAGGGGACGAGCCAAGCTTTCTTT,CASSYSQGTSQAFF
.,TRBJ2-7,.,TRBV11-2,TGTGCCAGCAGTCCCTCGCAAGGGGTCTACGAGCAGTACTTC,CASSPSQGVYEQYF
.,TRBJ2-2,.,TRBV7-3,TGTGCCAGCAGCCCTCAGTCTACCGGGGAGCTGTTTTTT,CASSPQSTGELFF
.,TRBJ1-3,.,TRBV29-1,TGCAGCGGTGTACGGGGAAACACCATATATTTT,CSGVRGNTIYF
.,TRBJ1-6,.,TRBV7-9,TGTGCCAGCTTACCCTTCGAGAGCTATAATTCACCCCTCCACTTT,CASLPFESYNSPLHF
.,TRBJ2-2,.,TRBV18,TGTGCCAGCTCACCATCAAGCCCCACCGGGGAGCTGTTTTTT,CASSPSSPTGELFF
.,TRBJ1-5,once,TRBV7-3,TGTGCCAGCAGCTTAGGTCAGGGGCTAAATCAGCCCCAGCATTTT,CASSLGQGLNQPQHF
.,TRBJ1-2,.,TRBV5-1,TGCGCCAGCAGCCCGCCGCAGACTAACTATGGCTACACCTTC,CASSPPQTNYGYTF
TRBD1,TRBJ1-1,.,TRBV19,TGTGCCAGTACGAACCAGGGGGCGCGAGCTGAAGCTTTCTTT,CASTNQGARAEAFF
.,TRBJ1-1,.,TRBV13,TGTGCCAGCAGCTTCCGGGGGGCCGACACTGAAGCTTTCTTT,CASSFRGADTEAFF
.,TRBJ2-3,once,TRBV7-2,TGTGCCAGCAGCCCAACACACAACACAGATACGCAGTATTTT,CASSPTHNTDTQYF
.,TRBJ1-1,.,TRBV28,TGTGCCAGCCCCCCTCGGCTCACAGGGCTAGAGGCGGCTTTCTTT,CASPPRLTGLEAAFF
TRBD1,TRBJ1-1,.,TRBV19,TGTGCCAGTAGTCCGAAAAGGGGGCTGAACACTGAAGCTTTCTTT,CASSPKRGLNTEAFF
TRBD2,TRBJ2-1,.,TRBV6-6,TGTGCCAGCAAAGCGCGAAGCGGGGGGGATGAGCAGTTCTTC,CASKARSGGDEQFF
TRBD2,TRBJ2-5,once,TRBV5-5,TGTGCCAGCAGCTCAGGACTAGCGGGGGGACAAGAGACCCAGTACTTC,CASSSGLAGGQETQYF
.,TRBJ2-7,.,TRBV21-1,TGTGCCAGCAGAAAAAGTGGGACATCTAGCTCCTACGAGCAGTACTTC,CASRKSGTSSSYEQYF
.,TRBJ2-1,few,TRBV27,TGTGCCAGCAGTTTCTACTGGGGGCGGGAGCAGTTCTTC,CASSFYWGREQFF
TRBD2,TRBJ2-3,.,TRBV27,TGTGCCAGCAGCCATACTAGCGGACTGAGCACAGATACGCAGTATTTT,CASSHTSGLSTDTQYF
.,TRBJ2-1,.,TRBV5-1,TGCGCCAGTTCGGAGGGAGTGAATGAGCAGTTCTTC,CASSEGVNEQFF
.,TRBJ1-3,.,TRBV7-2,TGTGCCAGCAGCTTATTACCACAGGGTGGCTCTGGAAACACCATATATTTT,CASSLLPQGGSGNTIYF
.,TRBJ1-4,.,TRBV7-6,TGTGCCAGCAGCTCTGGCGGCGTTGAAAAACTGTTTTTT,CASSSGGVEKLFF